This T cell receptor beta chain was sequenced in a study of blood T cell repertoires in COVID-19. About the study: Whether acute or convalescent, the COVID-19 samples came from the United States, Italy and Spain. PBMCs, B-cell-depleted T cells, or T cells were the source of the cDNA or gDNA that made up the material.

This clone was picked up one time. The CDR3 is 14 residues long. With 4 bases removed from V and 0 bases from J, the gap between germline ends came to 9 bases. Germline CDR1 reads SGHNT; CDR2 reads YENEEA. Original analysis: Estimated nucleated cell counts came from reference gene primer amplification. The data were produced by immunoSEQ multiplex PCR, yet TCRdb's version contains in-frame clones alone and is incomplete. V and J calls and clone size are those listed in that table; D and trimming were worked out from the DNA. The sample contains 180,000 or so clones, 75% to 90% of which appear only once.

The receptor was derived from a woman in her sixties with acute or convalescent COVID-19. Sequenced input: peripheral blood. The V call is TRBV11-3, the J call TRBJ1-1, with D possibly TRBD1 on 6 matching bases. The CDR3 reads CASSSGQLNTEAFF. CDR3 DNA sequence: TGTGCCAGCAGCTCCGGACAGTTGAACACTGAAGCTTTCTTT.